What follows describes a single T cell receptor beta chain. This record belongs to a study of blood T cell repertoires in COVID-19. For the study at large: Sites across the United States, Italy and Spain contributed samples from acute and convalescent COVID-19. Nucleic acid was either cDNA or gDNA, and it came from T cells, B-cell-depleted T cells, or PBMCs.

As processed by the authors: Scientists estimated how many nucleated cells there were by amplifying reference gene primers. Only in-frame clones appear in the TCRdb table, and some are missing; sequencing was by immunoSEQ multiplex PCR. The V and J calls and clone size are taken from that table; D and trimming were inferred from the DNA. The data hold approximately 200,000 clones, with 80% to 85% observed a single time. The sequence was collected from a woman aged 25 to 39 with acute or convalescent COVID-19. The sequencing input was peripheral blood.

The CDR3 bases are TGTGCCAGCAGGACAGGGCGTTATGGCTACACCTTC. It codes for CASRTGRYGYTF. V and J are TRBV9 and TRBJ1-2; TRBD1 matches at 7 bases. V was pared by 5 bases and J by 5 bases, with 3 bases of the junction left unmatched. The CDR3 covers 12 residues. The V gene's germline CDR1 is SGDLS and CDR2 YYNGEE.